This T cell receptor (beta chain) was obtained from a study of T cell changes during pregnancy in multiple sclerosis. The CDR3 contains 15 residues. CDR1 and CDR2 from the germline V gene are ENHRY and SYGVKD. The junction had 4 bases not matched to a gene; V was cut back by 2 bases and J by 2 bases. Some clones are missing from TCRdb's copy, which holds only in-frame ones; the method was immunoSEQ multiplex PCR. The sample comprises fewer than 140,000 clones, about 90% of which are singletons, and 1.5% to 2% rests with the top ten. This TCR was sampled from a female donor with multiple sclerosis, enrolled in a pregnancy study. The chain has TRBV10-3 and TRBJ2-7; 9 bases match TRBD2. The sequenced sample was peripheral blood, obtained before pregnancy. The CDR3 DNA reads as TGTGCCATCAGTGAGGGTAGCGGGAGTGCCTACGAGCAGTACTTC. Amino acids: CAISEGSGSAYEQYF.